The 8 T cell receptor beta chains below come from one sample, sequenced in a study of shared clonotypes between healthy human individuals. Profiling relied on immunoSEQ multiplex PCR, and the TCRdb table lists in-frame clones only, not all of them. The sample lists a few million clones; 85% to 95% were seen once. CD45RO-negative, CCR7-selected cells formed the naive CD8 fraction, which excluded terminally differentiated effector memory CD45RA+ cells. The specimen was naive CD8+ T cells from PBMCs. The origin of the receptors is a man younger than 35 in good health. Some clones in this sample may be carry-over from other donors' samples.

V usage is TRBV7-9 and J usage is TRBJ1-2; 8 bases fit TRBD1. The germline V gene has CDR1 SEHNR and CDR2 FQNEAQ (reference sequence). This CDR3 is 14 amino acids long. Losses at the gene ends were 4 bases for V and 7 bases for J; bases not matched to a gene: 8. CDR3 loop: CASSSPGGASGYTF. The CDR3 DNA follows: TGTGCCAGCAGCTCCCCAGGGGGCGCTTCTGGCTACACCTTC.

The CDR3 here is CASRFSGSGYEQFF. The CDR3 DNA reads TGTGCCAGCAGATTTAGCGGGAGTGGGTATGAGCAGTTCTTC. The chain employs TRBV27 and TRBJ2-1; the match to TRBD2 covers 9 bases. Trimming at V came to 6 bases and at J to 8 bases, leaving 8 bases not matched to a gene. There are 14 residues in the CDR3. Per germline, CDR1 MNHEY and CDR2 SMNVEV (reference sequence).

The chain couples TRBV6-5 to TRBJ1-2, with a possible D match to TRBD1 (6 bases). Germline V CDR1 and CDR2: MNHEY, SVGAGI. Trimming removed 6 bases at V and 7 bases at J, with 15 bases between. The CDR3 length is 13 residues. CDR3: CASSPRGKGGYTF. In nucleotides, the CDR3 is TGTGCCAGCAGCCCAAGGGGGAAAGGTGGCTACACCTTC.

The V gene is TRBV29-1, the J gene TRBJ1-2; D is unclear. In germline, CDR1 is SQVTM, CDR2 ANQGSEA. The CDR3 has 12 amino acids. Between the trimmed V and J ends, which lost 4 bases and 3 bases, there was a span of 9 bases. CDR3 nucleotide sequence: TGCAGCGTTGCTGGGTCTGACTATGGCTACACCTTC. It codes for CSVAGSDYGYTF.

In its sample, this clone was seen once. This specimen includes other DNA sequences encoding the same CDR3. The V call is TRBV4-3, the J call TRBJ1-2; unclear D gene. CDR1 LGHNA and CDR2 YSLEER come from the germline V gene. The germline V and J ends were trimmed by 0 bases and 2 bases, with 7 bases remaining between them. The CDR3 contains 14 residues. CDR3 DNA sequence: TGCGCCAGCAGCCAAGATAGATCGAACTATGGCTACACCTTC. This gives the protein CASSQDRSNYGYTF.

The chain has TRBV18 and TRBJ2-1; D is unresolved. Germline loops: CDR1 KGHSH, CDR2 LQKENI. The CDR3 consists of 14 residues. Trimming took 4 bases from V and 5 from J, leaving 12 bases between them. The CDR3 nucleotides read TGTGCCAGCTCACGCTCAAAACCAAACAATGAGCAGTTCTTC. Residues: CASSRSKPNNEQFF.

A note on this clone: Other DNA sequences in this specimen translate into the identical CDR3. J is TRBJ2-3 and V is TRBV27; D call uncertain. The V gene lost 3 bases and the J gene lost 0 bases, with 10 bases spanning the gap. CDR1 is MNHEY, CDR2 SMNVEV, per germline (reference sequence). There are 15 residues in the CDR3. As DNA, the CDR3 is TGTGCCAGCAGTTTCGGCACCGCTAGCACAGATACGCAGTATTTT. As protein: CASSFGTASTDTQYF.

V usage is TRBV7-9 and J usage is TRBJ2-6; 8 nucleotides agree with TRBD1. Germline-derived CDR1 and CDR2 are SEHNR and FQNEAQ (reference sequence). V was clipped by 5 bases and J by 0 bases; unmatched bases: 9. This CDR3 comprises 18 residues. CDR3 nucleotides: TGTGCCAGCAGCAGGGGGACAGGTTATAACTCTGGGGCCAACGTCCTGACTTTC. Translating gives CASSRGTGYNSGANVLTF.